The following is a TCR beta chain sequence with its context. The sample belongs to a study of blood T cell repertoires in COVID-19. Study as a whole: There were acute and convalescent COVID-19 samples, and they came from the United States, Italy and Spain. PBMCs, B-cell-depleted T cells, or T cells provided the cDNA or gDNA that made up the material.

Study processing details: How many nucleated cells were present was estimated from reference gene primer amplification. Profiling relied on immunoSEQ multiplex PCR, and the TCRdb table lists in-frame clones only, not all of them. V, J and clone size are taken as reported in that table, and D and trimming were inferred from the DNA itself. This sample has about 100,000 clones, with 91% found just once. V trimming: 4 bases; J trimming: 5 bases; junction bases outside the gene matches: 3. From germline, CDR1 is LNHNV and CDR2 YYDKDF (reference sequence). This CDR3 is built from 14 residues. This chain connects TRBV15 to TRBJ2-1; 9 nucleotides align to TRBD2. The clonotype originates from a man aged 45-65 years with active COVID-19. The sample was peripheral blood. CDR3 in amino acids: CATSKKREDNEQFF. The DNA of the CDR3 is TGTGCCACCAGCAAGAAGCGGGAGGACAATGAGCAGTTCTTC.